One and the same sample provided the 5 T cell receptor beta chains below, sequenced in a study of OX40 agonist ivuxolimab in advanced cancers. The method was immunoSEQ multiplex PCR; TCRdb's version includes in-frame clones alone and lacks a portion of them. The profile shows under 20,000 clones, roughly 78% of them singletons. Sample: CD4+ or CD8+ T cells sorted from blood, taken in a trial of the OX40 agonist ivuxolimab. The receptor set was obtained from an adult with an advanced solid tumor such as melanoma, head and neck, liver or kidney cancer.

This clone was observed once. In nucleotides, the CDR3 is TGTGCCAGCAGCGGATCAGGGTCCCTTAACAATGAGCAGTTCTTC. Translating it yields CASSGSGSLNNEQFF. The gene calls are TRBV7-3 and TRBJ2-1; a possible D gene is TRBD1 (5 bases). Trimming left V 5 bases short and J 5 bases short, with 16 bases between. Looked up from germline, CDR1 is SGHTA and CDR2 is FQGTGA. The CDR3 has 15 amino acids.

The CDR3 nucleotides read TGTGCCAGCAGCTTAGAGGGGATTGTCGAAACAACTAATGAAAAACTGTTTTTT. It is translated as CASSLEGIVETTNEKLFF. This sequence joins TRBV7-2 and TRBJ1-4; D possibly corresponds to TRBD1 (5 bases). V lost 1 base, J lost 0 bases, and 15 bases lay in between. Germline CDR1 and CDR2: SGHTA and FQGNSA. This CDR3 region has 18 residues.

V and J are TRBV7-9 and TRBJ1-5; D remains unclear. The CDR3 loop spans 12 amino acids. With 3 bases removed from V and 6 bases from J, the gap between germline ends came to 6 bases. The germline gives CDR1 SEHNR, CDR2 FQNEAQ (reference sequence). This CDR3 is CASSFTGQPQHF. CDR3 DNA: TGTGCCAGCAGCTTCACGGGTCAGCCCCAGCATTTT.

In regard to this clone: Other DNA sequences in this specimen translate into the identical CDR3. The chain links TRBV9 to TRBJ2-3; D ambiguous. V dropped 2 bases and J dropped 4 bases, with 5 bases sitting between them. The CDR3 spans 12 residues. Looked up from germline, CDR1 is SGDLS and CDR2 is YYNGEE. CDR3: CASSVLADTQYF. Here the CDR3 DNA reads TGTGCCAGCAGCGTTTTGGCAGATACGCAGTATTTT.

The chain has TRBV7-6 and TRBJ1-4; 9 positions agree with TRBD1. J lost 0 bases, V lost 1 base, and 0 bases had no gene match. CDR1 is SGHVS, CDR2 FNYEAQ, per germline. The CDR3 consists of 16 residues. The CDR3 DNA reads as TGTGCCAGCAGCTTAGACAGGGGGCCAACTAATGAAAAACTGTTTTTT. Protein: CASSLDRGPTNEKLFF. The variable domain in full, completed from reference TRBV7-6 and TRBJ1-4, reads GAGVSQSPRYKVTKRGQDVALRCDPISGHVSLYWYRQALGQGPEFLTYFNYEAQQDKSGLPNDRFSAERPEGSISTLTIQRTEQRDSAMYRCASSLDRGPTNEKLFFGSGTQLSVL.